These T cell receptor beta chains were read from a single sample in a study of beta chain features in type 1 diabetes. The data were produced by immunoSEQ multiplex PCR, yet TCRdb's version contains in-frame clones alone and is incomplete. The sample holds 300,000 to 400,000 clones, approximately 9.9% seen once. The sequenced sample consisted of central memory CD4+ T cells from blood. These TCRs come from a man under 40 with type 1 diabetes. Each CDR3 is given with its conserved first and last residue. Fields, in order: J gene, D gene, V gene, clone size, CDR3 protein, CDR3 DNA. The D gene is left open where the match is weak. Where a row states a size, it is once, few, many or the class of an expanded clone; other rows omit it.

>TRBJ2-7|TRBD1|TRBV6-5|few
CASSSWTGAYEQYF
TGTGCCAGCAGTTCCTGGACAGGAGCCTACGAGCAGTACTTC
>TRBJ2-2|TRBD1|TRBV9|NA
CASSSRTGAGELFF
TGTGCCAGCAGCTCACGGACAGGGGCCGGGGAGCTGTTTTTT
>TRBJ2-4|NA|TRBV9|NA
CASSLDGTGDIQYF
TGTGCCAGCAGCCTCGACGGGACTGGGGACATTCAGTACTTC
>TRBJ1-1|NA|TRBV30|NA
CAWSVRPPGTEAFF
TGTGCCTGGAGTGTAAGGCCGCCGGGCACTGAAGCTTTCTTT
>TRBJ1-2|NA|TRBV30|once
CAWSRGGGLGYTF
TGTGCCTGGAGTAGGGGGGGCGGTCTTGGCTACACCTTC
>TRBJ1-2|TRBD1|TRBV4-3|NA
CASSQDSGTGLYF
TGCGCCAGCAGCCAAGATTCCGGGACAGGGCTATACTTC
>TRBJ2-2|TRBD1|TRBV5-5|few
CASSLVLSTGANTGELFF
TGTGCCAGCAGCTTGGTGCTTTCGACAGGGGCGAACACCGGGGAGCTGTTTTTT
>TRBJ2-3|NA|TRBV29-1|few
CSVRVLQERDTQYF
TGCAGCGTGAGAGTTTTACAGGAGCGAGATACGCAGTATTTT
>TRBJ2-3|NA|TRBV9|few
CASSAQPPTDTQYF
TGTGCCAGCAGCGCCCAACCACCCACAGATACGCAGTATTTT
>TRBJ2-7|NA|TRBV14|few
CASTRQAGSEQYF
TGTGCCAGCACCCGACAGGCAGGGTCCGAGCAGTACTTC
>TRBJ2-5|TRBD2|TRBV7-2|NA
CASSFVAGGLQETQYF
TGTGCCAGCAGCTTCGTGGCGGGGGGCCTCCAGGAGACCCAGTACTTC
>TRBJ1-2|TRBD1|TRBV28|NA
CASSTGAGYGYTF
TGTGCCAGCAGTACAGGGGCGGGCTATGGCTACACCTTC
>TRBJ2-5|NA|TRBV7-2|NA
CASSAGEDSSQYF
TGTGCCAGCAGCGCCGGAGAGGACAGTTCCCAGTACTTC
>TRBJ1-2|NA|TRBV5-4|many
CASQKGQLANYGYTF
TGTGCCAGCCAGAAAGGACAGTTAGCTAACTATGGCTACACCTTC
>TRBJ2-6|TRBD1|TRBV9|few
CASSVGTGPLGANVLTF
TGTGCCAGCAGCGTTGGGACAGGGCCCCTTGGGGCCAACGTCCTGACTTTC
>TRBJ2-7|TRBD1|TRBV28|many
CASSPPRTGEGIEQYF
TGTGCCAGCAGCCCACCTCGGACAGGGGAGGGGATCGAGCAGTACTTC
>TRBJ2-5|TRBD2|TRBV5-6|few
CASSFTGTSGQETQYF
TGTGCCAGCAGCTTCACCGGGACTAGCGGCCAAGAGACCCAGTACTTC
>TRBJ2-3|NA|TRBV7-2|many
CASSLAHGGYTDTQYF
TGTGCCAGCAGCTTAGCGCATGGCGGGTACACAGATACGCAGTATTTT
>TRBJ2-2|TRBD2|TRBV2|NA
CASSPSRTSKNTGELFF
TGTGCCAGCAGCCCCTCGAGGACTAGCAAGAACACCGGGGAGCTGTTTTTT
>TRBJ1-1|NA|TRBV29-1|NA
CSVENPQGLGNTEAFF
TGCAGCGTTGAAAACCCACAGGGATTAGGGAACACTGAAGCTTTCTTT
>TRBJ2-1|NA|TRBV11-3|few
CASSLGGQGYNEQFF
TGTGCCAGCAGCTTAGGAGGCCAGGGCTACAATGAGCAGTTCTTC
>TRBJ2-7|TRBD1|TRBV27|NA
CASSFPRDRPYEQYF
TGTGCCAGCAGTTTCCCCCGGGACAGGCCCTACGAGCAGTACTTC
>TRBJ2-7|NA|TRBV7-4|few
CASSFAADLESSYEQYF
TGTGCCAGCAGCTTCGCCGCGGACTTGGAAAGCTCCTACGAGCAGTACTTC
>TRBJ1-1|NA|TRBV6-1|few
CASPRDGNTEAFF
TGTGCCAGCCCCCGGGACGGGAACACTGAAGCTTTCTTT
>TRBJ1-1|NA|TRBV6-5|few
CASSLRGRGTEAFF
TGTGCCAGCAGCTTAAGGGGGAGAGGGACTGAAGCTTTCTTT
>TRBJ2-1|TRBD1|TRBV5-1|few
CASSPDRGPRNEQFF
TGCGCCAGCAGCCCTGACAGGGGGCCGCGAAATGAGCAGTTCTTC
>TRBJ2-7|TRBD1|TRBV6-6|many
CASSGTGYEQYF
TGTGCCAGCTCAGGGACAGGCTACGAGCAGTACTTC